Following are 20 T cell receptor beta chains from one sample sequenced in a study of T cells in Graves' hyperthyroidism and ophthalmopathy (dated by TCRdb to 2018 to 2020). Libraries were constructed by multiplex PCR. Sequencing instrument: Illumina HiSeq 2000. Amplification of TCR beta CDR3 regions was carried out from RNA transcripts. A first-round RT-PCR of the TCR CDR3 used the HTBI primer set with the Qiagen OneStep RT-PCR kit. In TCRdb, the public reads were trimmed at Q25 with fastp and aligned with MiXCR, with productive beta chains retained. Under each unique CDR3 protein, matching rows form one entry showing the most common genes and DNA. The sample table records about 640,000 distinct CDR3 sequences; around 20% of these occur just once. Jointly, the top ten make up under 35% of the sample. Material: blood. The source of these receptors is a young man with Graves' ophthalmopathy.

This clonotype was detected ten times or more. The DNA for the CDR3 is TGTGCCAGCAGTTTATCGGACAGGGGGCGAGTTGGAGAAAAACTGTTTTTT. The encoded protein is CASSLSDRGRVGEKLFF. The chain employs TRBV28 and TRBJ1-4; 11 nucleotides agree with TRBD1. From germline, CDR1 is MDHEN and CDR2 SYDVKM. V was pared by 1 base and J by 8 bases, with 9 bases of the junction left unmatched. CDR3 length: 17 residues.

The chain couples TRBV12-3 or TRBV12-4 to TRBJ1-1, with a tentative D call TRBD1 (5 bases). V was pared by 3 bases and J by 5 bases, with 16 bases between. This CDR3 is 15 amino acids long. CDR3 protein: CASSFAGRGGTEAFF. In DNA form, the CDR3 reads TGTGCCAGCAGTTTTGCCGGGCGGGGCGGGACTGAAGCTTTCTTT.

The chain recombines TRBV11-2 with TRBJ2-2, with a weak D call TRBD2 (5 bases). The CDR3 consists of 16 residues. V dropped 5 bases and J dropped 3 bases, with 16 bases sitting between them. From germline, CDR1 is SGHAT and CDR2 FQNNGV. Here the CDR3 reads CASSPPGSRDTGELFF. The CDR3 nucleotides are TGTGCCAGCAGCCCACCGGGCTCGAGGGACACCGGGGAGCTGTTTTTT.

Concerning this clonotype: Since a much larger clone is just one base distant, this may be a read error. V usage is TRBV5-1 and J usage is TRBJ2-7; the D call may be TRBD1 or TRBD2 (5 bases each). Trimming removed 0 bases from V and 4 bases from J, with 17 bases in between. This CDR3 region has 16 residues. The germline CDR1 and CDR2 sequences are SGHRS and YFSETQ. CDR3 sequence (DNA): TGCGCCAGCAGCTTGGGGAGAGCTGCTGGGGGATACGAGCAGTACTTC. It yields the protein CASSLGRAAGGYEQYF.

This clonotype was recorded a few times. The DNA of the CDR3 is TGTGCCAGCAGCTTTGGGGCACCGGGACTAGCGGAACAGGGCAGGGAGACCCAGTACTTC. Translation gives CASSFGAPGLAEQGRETQYF. The chain joins TRBV7-3 to TRBJ2-5; 11 bases map to TRBD2. The CDR3 is made up of 20 amino acids. The germline V gene has CDR1 SGHTA and CDR2 FQGTGA. V gave up 3 bases and J gave up 5 bases; unmatched junction bases: 20.

This clonotype was found many times. The chain uses TRBV12-3 or TRBV12-4 and TRBJ2-7; D unclear. The CDR3 covers 13 residues. V gave up 5 bases and J gave up 0 bases, with 8 bases separating them. CDR3: CASSPDPSYEQYF. CDR3 coding DNA: TGTGCCAGCAGTCCCGATCCCTCCTACGAGCAGTACTTC.

The sample holds many counts of this clonotype. The CDR3 spells CASSDRGGSEAFF. In nucleotides, the CDR3 is TGTGCCAGCAGCGACAGGGGAGGTTCTGAAGCTTTCTTT. The chain combines TRBV2 with TRBJ1-1; 8 positions agree with TRBD1. This CDR3 comprises 13 residues. Unmatched junction bases numbered 6, after V lost 6 bases and J lost 6 bases. Germline CDR1 SNHLY, CDR2 FYNNEI.

This clonotype has at least ten counts. CDR3 residues: CASSLWGTPPYEQYF. In DNA form, the CDR3 reads TGTGCCAGCAGTTTATGGGGGACACCCCCCTACGAGCAGTACTTC. The genes are TRBV28 and TRBJ2-7; TRBD1 is a possible D gene (6 bases). The germline gives CDR1 MDHEN, CDR2 SYDVKM. Trimming cost V 0 bases and J 2 bases, with 11 bases left between them. CDR3 length: 15 residues.

The V and J genes are TRBV11-2 and TRBJ1-3, with TRBD1 as a possible D gene (6 bases). Trimming shortened V by 2 bases and J by 0 bases, and 17 bases separated the two germline ends. The length of the CDR3 is 18 residues. Germline CDR1 and CDR2: SGHAT and FQNNGV. The CDR3 protein is CASSLRRSGVASGNTIYF. CDR3 DNA sequence: TGTGCCAGCAGCTTAAGAAGGTCAGGGGTTGCCTCTGGAAACACCATATATTTT.

In this sample, this clonotype turned up a few times. The chain employs TRBV9 and TRBJ2-3, with TRBD2 matching 7 bases. Germline V gene sequence: CDR1 SGDLS, CDR2 YYNGEE. The ends lost 0 bases at V and 5 bases at J; junction bases unmatched: 3. This CDR3 has 14 amino acids. The CDR3 bases are TGTGCCAGCAGCGTAGGCGGGAGAGAAGATACGCAGTATTTT. Protein product: CASSVGGREDTQYF.

This chain links TRBV7-2 with TRBJ2-3, with a weak D call TRBD2 (5 bases). This CDR3 has 19 amino acids. With 3 bases removed from V and 6 bases from J, the gap between germline ends came to 28 bases. Germline values: CDR1 SGHTA, CDR2 FQGNSA. The CDR3 DNA sequence: TGTGCCAGCAGCTTGGTTCTGGCGGGCAGCGCAAACCGCTTGGATACGCAGTATTTT. The encoded protein is CASSLVLAGSANRLDTQYF.

The CDR3 is CASSQDGMDTQYF. CDR3 sequence (DNA): TGTGCCAGCAGCCAAGATGGGATGGATACGCAGTATTTT. The J gene is TRBJ2-3, the V gene TRBV4-2, with D unclear. CDR3 length: 13 residues. Trimming pared 0 bases from V and 6 bases from J, leaving 7 bases between. CDR1 LGHNA and CDR2 YNFKEQ come from the germline V gene.

This clonotype was recorded many times. The genes are TRBV2 and TRBJ2-4; the D gene is possibly TRBD2 (5 bases). The CDR3 has 15 residues. Trimming pared 0 bases from V and 7 bases from J, leaving 13 bases between. Germline-derived CDR1 and CDR2 are SNHLY and FYNNEI. The CDR3: CASSEAPSYGNIQYF. CDR3 DNA: TGTGCCAGCAGTGAAGCCCCTAGCTATGGGAACATTCAGTACTTC.

This clonotype was counted many times. The chain joins TRBV28 to TRBJ2-7, with D maybe TRBD1 (5 bases). V gave up 4 bases and J gave up 3 bases, with 13 bases separating them. The CDR3 totals 14 residues. Germline CDR1 MDHEN, CDR2 SYDVKM. The CDR3 DNA reads as TGTGCCAGCAGTTACCTGCAACAGGACTACGAGCAGTACTTC. It encodes CASSYLQQDYEQYF.

This sequence joins TRBV30 and TRBJ1-3; maybe TRBD1 (6 bases). Trimming stripped 2 bases from V and 5 bases from J, with 13 bases between. Germline-derived CDR1 and CDR2 are GTSNPN and SVGIG (reference sequence). This CDR3 comprises 14 residues. The CDR3 sequence is CAWSTGTSRNTIYF. In nucleotides, the CDR3 is TGTGCCTGGAGTACGGGGACAAGCAGAAACACCATATATTTT.

This clonotype occurred many times. The chain uses TRBV11-2 and TRBJ2-7; D may be TRBD1 (6 bases). Trimming left V 5 bases short and J 2 bases short, with 16 bases between. Germline loops: CDR1 SGHAT, CDR2 FQNNGV. This CDR3 contains 15 residues. This chain's CDR3 is CASSRGQHSTYEQYF. The CDR3 nucleotides are TGTGCCAGCAGCCGCGGACAGCATAGTACCTACGAGCAGTACTTC.

This clonotype was recorded many times. This chain links TRBV6-1 with TRBJ2-7, with D uncertain. In germline, CDR1 is MNHNS, CDR2 SASEGT. V shed 1 base and J shed 6 bases, with 10 bases lying between them. The CDR3 has 13 residues. Here the CDR3 reads CASSEEANPEQYF. The CDR3 region has the DNA TGTGCCAGCAGTGAAGAGGCGAACCCCGAGCAGTACTTC.

The chain is built from TRBV7-8 and TRBJ1-5, with 9 bases aligning to TRBD1. In germline, CDR1 is SGHVS, CDR2 FQNEAQ. The CDR3 is made up of 16 amino acids. After removal of 1 base from V and 6 bases from J, the junction contained 7 bases not matched to a gene. In DNA form, the CDR3 reads TGTGCCAGCAGCTTAGGGACGGGACAGGGAAGTCAGCCCCAGCATTTT. It yields the protein CASSLGTGQGSQPQHF.

This clonotype was seen more than once but under ten times. The chain carries TRBV29-1 and TRBJ2-3; 11 positions match TRBD2. This CDR3 has 16 amino acids. The germline gives CDR1 SQVTM, CDR2 ANQGSEA. The junction had 13 bases not matched to a gene; V was cut back by 7 bases and J by 4 bases. The CDR3 here is CSAQPLLAGEADTQYF. The CDR3 region has the DNA TGCAGCGCTCAACCCCTACTAGCGGGAGAAGCAGATACGCAGTATTTT.

This clonotype was picked up many times. The V call is TRBV28, the J call TRBJ2-7, with D perhaps TRBD1 or TRBD2 (5 bases each). This CDR3 is 13 amino acids long. The germline V gene encodes CDR1 MDHEN and CDR2 SYDVKM. The V end was cut by 8 bases, the J end by 6 bases, with 17 bases between. CDR3 nucleotide sequence: TGTGCCAGCCTTCCAGAGGGGAAACGCGAGCAGTACTTC. Its protein is CASLPEGKREQYF. The full variable domain, its missing parts supplied by reference TRBV28 and TRBJ2-7, is DVKVTQSSRYLVKRTGEKVFLECVQDMDHENMFWYRQDPGLGLRLIYFSYDVKMKEKGDIPEGYSVSREKKERFSLILESASTNQTSMYLCASLPEGKREQYFGPGTRLTVT.